This is a list of T cell receptor beta chains from one sample in a study of response to subunit inactivated influenza vaccine. TCRdb called the RT-PCR reads again in MiXCR, with one record for every CDR3 protein. In the table there are around 520,000 distinct CDR3 sequences, roughly 23% of which are singletons. The source material was CD4+ T cells sorted from PBMCs, sampled around 5 days after vaccination. All receptors derive from a man aged 50-59 years who received an inactivated influenza vaccine. Both conserved end residues are part of each CDR3. Each record gives: CDR3 DNA, CDR3 protein, D gene, V gene, clone size, J gene. The D gene is left open where the match is weak. A clone size is listed for some rows: how often the clone was seen (once, few, many), or a class if it is expanded.

DNA: TGTGCCAGCAGCAGACCGGGACAGGGAAACTACGAGCAGTACTTC
CDR3: CASSRPGQGNYEQYF
D: TRBD1
V: TRBV12-3/TRBV12-4
size: few
J: TRBJ2-7

DNA: TGTGCCAGCAGCATTTGGGACAGCTACTACACCTTC
CDR3: CASSIWDSYYTF
D: TRBD1
V: TRBV5-6
size: many
J: TRBJ1-2

DNA: TGCGCCAGCAGCTTGGCGTCAGGCAAATCCGGGGAGCTGTTTTTT
CDR3: CASSLASGKSGELFF
D: NA
V: TRBV5-1
size: NA
J: TRBJ2-2

DNA: TGTGCCAGCAGCCCCACTCGTACGGTGAACACTGAAGCTTTCTTT
CDR3: CASSPTRTVNTEAFF
D: NA
V: TRBV6-2/TRBV6-3
size: NA
J: TRBJ1-1

DNA: TGTGCCAGCAGCGTAGGCGGGATGAACAATGAGCAGTTCTTC
CDR3: CASSVGGMNNEQFF
D: NA
V: TRBV9
size: few
J: TRBJ2-1

DNA: TGTGCCAGCAACAGGGGCTCCTACAATGAGCAGTTCTTC
CDR3: CASNRGSYNEQFF
D: TRBD1
V: TRBV2
size: few
J: TRBJ2-1

DNA: TGCAGCGTTGAGGCTTTCTGGACAGATGAAGTTAACTCTGGGGCCAACGTCCTGACTTTC
CDR3: CSVEAFWTDEVNSGANVLTF
D: NA
V: TRBV29-1
size: NA
J: TRBJ2-6

DNA: TGTGCCACCAGCTTACAATCGGTTTCCTACAATGAGCAGTTCTTC
CDR3: CATSLQSVSYNEQFF
D: NA
V: TRBV15
size: few
J: TRBJ2-1

DNA: TGTGCCAGCAGTTACTCGACCTCTACCTACGAGCAGTACTTC
CDR3: CASSYSTSTYEQYF
D: NA
V: TRBV6-5
size: few
J: TRBJ2-7

DNA: TGTGCCAGCAGTAGCCGTGTCTCCCCGAGCTCCTACGAGCAGTACTTC
CDR3: CASSSRVSPSSYEQYF
D: NA
V: TRBV6-2/TRBV6-3
size: few
J: TRBJ2-7

DNA: TGTGCCAGCAGTCGTAGCGGAACCACCTACGAGCAGTACTTC
CDR3: CASSRSGTTYEQYF
D: NA
V: TRBV6-2/TRBV6-3
size: few
J: TRBJ2-7

DNA: TGCGCCAGCAGCCAAGATTTAAGAGGAACAGAGCAGTTCTTC
CDR3: CASSQDLRGTEQFF
D: NA
V: TRBV4-3
size: few
J: TRBJ2-1

DNA: TGTGCCAGCAGCCGAAGGGACAATCGGGTTGCCACCCAGTACTTC
CDR3: CASSRRDNRVATQYF
D: NA
V: TRBV5-6
size: NA
J: TRBJ2-5

DNA: TGCGCCAGCAGGGGGTCTGGCGTCCTTTCCGGGGAGCTGTTTTTT
CDR3: CASRGSGVLSGELFF
D: NA
V: TRBV5-1
size: few
J: TRBJ2-2

DNA: TGTGCCAGCAGCTTACGGACAGGACTGAACACTGAAGCTTTCTTT
CDR3: CASSLRTGLNTEAFF
D: TRBD1
V: TRBV7-9
size: many
J: TRBJ1-1

DNA: TGTGCCACCTCGGACAGACCTAACTATGGCTACACCTTC
CDR3: CATSDRPNYGYTF
D: NA
V: TRBV27
size: NA
J: TRBJ1-2

DNA: TGTGCCAGCAGTAACGACAGAAACTATGGCTACACCTTC
CDR3: CASSNDRNYGYTF
D: NA
V: TRBV6-6
size: few
J: TRBJ1-2

DNA: TGCAGTGCTACCTTCCCTTTGACTAGCGGGAGGGGTGAGCAGTTCTTC
CDR3: CSATFPLTSGRGEQFF
D: TRBD2
V: TRBV20-1
size: few
J: TRBJ2-1

DNA: TGTGCCAGCAGTGGTAGTAGCGGGAGGGGCAATGAGCAGTTCTTC
CDR3: CASSGSSGRGNEQFF
D: TRBD2
V: TRBV2
size: NA
J: TRBJ2-1

DNA: TGTGCCAGCAGCCCGGGGATCCCCAATCAGCCCCAGCATTTT
CDR3: CASSPGIPNQPQHF
D: NA
V: TRBV12-3/TRBV12-4
size: NA
J: TRBJ1-5

DNA: TGCAGCGGAGGACTCGCGAACACTGAAGCTTTCTTT
CDR3: CSGGLANTEAFF
D: NA
V: TRBV29-1
size: NA
J: TRBJ1-1

DNA: TGTGCCAGCAGTTCAGGGATCTGGGCAGATACGCAGTATTTT
CDR3: CASSSGIWADTQYF
D: NA
V: TRBV12-3/TRBV12-4
size: few
J: TRBJ2-3

DNA: TGTGCCAGCAGTTTTTTCTACAATGAGCAGTTCTTC
CDR3: CASSFFYNEQFF
D: NA
V: TRBV12-3/TRBV12-4
size: few
J: TRBJ2-1

DNA: TGTGCCAGCAGCTCTGGGACTAGCGGGAGTCGAGTCGGGGAGCTGTTTTTT
CDR3: CASSSGTSGSRVGELFF
D: TRBD2
V: TRBV7-3
size: NA
J: TRBJ2-2

DNA: TGTGCCAGCAGCCCGAGACCTCCCCGAGGCACCGGGGAGCTGTTTTTT
CDR3: CASSPRPPRGTGELFF
D: NA
V: TRBV11-2
size: NA
J: TRBJ2-2

DNA: TGTGCCACCAGCATGAATCGCCTGAACACTGAAGCTTTCTTT
CDR3: CATSMNRLNTEAFF
D: NA
V: TRBV15
size: NA
J: TRBJ1-1

DNA: TGTGCCAGCAGTCATGGGACAGGGCCACCCACAGATACGCAGTATTTT
CDR3: CASSHGTGPPTDTQYF
D: TRBD1
V: TRBV28
size: NA
J: TRBJ2-3

DNA: TGTGCCAGCAGCTCCCTCGGCAGGGGCTACGAGCAGTACTTC
CDR3: CASSSLGRGYEQYF
D: NA
V: TRBV7-6
size: NA
J: TRBJ2-7

DNA: TGTGCCAGCAGCCAAGCGGGACTTAGGGCCGGACCTTACAATGAGCAGTTCTTC
CDR3: CASSQAGLRAGPYNEQFF
D: NA
V: TRBV4-2
size: NA
J: TRBJ2-1

DNA: TGTGCCAGCAGCCCTGCCCGGCTAAACACCGGGGAGCTGTTTTTT
CDR3: CASSPARLNTGELFF
D: NA
V: TRBV11-2
size: NA
J: TRBJ2-2

DNA: TGTGCTCCGACTAGCGGGGCAGACGGGACCCAGTACTTC
CDR3: CAPTSGADGTQYF
D: TRBD2
V: TRBV6-2/TRBV6-3
size: NA
J: TRBJ2-5

DNA: TGTGCCACCAAGGACGTGTTGGGGACTGAAGCTTTCTTT
CDR3: CATKDVLGTEAFF
D: NA
V: TRBV24-1
size: NA
J: TRBJ1-1

DNA: TGTGCCCTCCGTAGGGTCCCCGGACACTCCTACGAGCAGTACTTC
CDR3: CALRRVPGHSYEQYF
D: NA
V: TRBV5-3
size: NA
J: TRBJ2-7

DNA: TGTGCCAGCAGCCGTTACAGTACAGGGGACTACGAGCAGTACTTC
CDR3: CASSRYSTGDYEQYF
D: TRBD1
V: TRBV6-1
size: few
J: TRBJ2-7

DNA: TGTGCCAGCAGCTCAGGTGCAGGACAGGGCAACGAGCAGTACTTC
CDR3: CASSSGAGQGNEQYF
D: TRBD1
V: TRBV7-9
size: few
J: TRBJ2-7

DNA: TGCGCCAGCAGCCAAGATGGGGGACAGGGGGCTCAGCCCCAGCATTTT
CDR3: CASSQDGGQGAQPQHF
D: TRBD1
V: TRBV4-3
size: NA
J: TRBJ1-5

DNA: TGTGCCAGCAGCCGACTAGCGGATAAGGATACGCAGTATTTT
CDR3: CASSRLADKDTQYF
D: TRBD2
V: TRBV11-1
size: NA
J: TRBJ2-3

DNA: TGTGCCAGCAGCCCTTCGACTAGCGGGGGAGAGACCCAGTACTTC
CDR3: CASSPSTSGGETQYF
D: TRBD2
V: TRBV11-2
size: NA
J: TRBJ2-5

DNA: TGCAGTGCTAGAGATACTGAGATGACTGAAGCTTTCTTT
CDR3: CSARDTEMTEAFF
D: NA
V: TRBV20-1
size: NA
J: TRBJ1-1

DNA: TGTGCCAGCTCGGCACTCCGGGACAGCGTCAATCAGCCCCAGCATTTT
CDR3: CASSALRDSVNQPQHF
D: TRBD1
V: TRBV18
size: few
J: TRBJ1-5

DNA: TGTGCCAGCAGCTTAATAGCGGGGGATTCGTACGAGCAGTACTTC
CDR3: CASSLIAGDSYEQYF
D: TRBD2
V: TRBV7-9
size: NA
J: TRBJ2-7

DNA: TGTGCCAGCAGCTTAGGGACCCACTTTACAGATACGCAGTATTTT
CDR3: CASSLGTHFTDTQYF
D: NA
V: TRBV7-8
size: many
J: TRBJ2-3

DNA: TGCAGCTCTCCCGGGGTGGGCGTTGGGTTATACAATGAGCAGTTCTTC
CDR3: CSSPGVGVGLYNEQFF
D: NA
V: TRBV29-1
size: NA
J: TRBJ2-1

DNA: TGCGCCAGCTCCACGAAACATGGCCGGGAGCAGTTCTTC
CDR3: CASSTKHGREQFF
D: NA
V: TRBV10-2
size: once
J: TRBJ2-1

DNA: TGTGCCAGCAGTAGATACAGCAGCTCCTACGAGCAGTACTTC
CDR3: CASSRYSSSYEQYF
D: NA
V: TRBV6-1
size: NA
J: TRBJ2-7

DNA: TGTGCCAGCAGTTACTCGACAGATAATTCACCCCTCCACTTT
CDR3: CASSYSTDNSPLHF
D: NA
V: TRBV6-5
size: NA
J: TRBJ1-6

DNA: TGTGCCAGCAGCTTACGGGACAGATCCCTCGGGCAGTACTTC
CDR3: CASSLRDRSLGQYF
D: TRBD1
V: TRBV7-8
size: NA
J: TRBJ2-7

DNA: TGTGCCAGCAGTTTCGAGGGGTCCTACAATGAGCAGTTCTTC
CDR3: CASSFEGSYNEQFF
D: NA
V: TRBV28
size: NA
J: TRBJ2-1

DNA: TGTGCCATCAGTGCCGGGGGGTCTCTGAGCTCCTACGAGCAGTACTTC
CDR3: CAISAGGSLSSYEQYF
D: TRBD2
V: TRBV10-3
size: NA
J: TRBJ2-7

DNA: TGCGCCAGCAGCCAAGTCCCGATACAGGCGAACACTGAAGCTTTCTTT
CDR3: CASSQVPIQANTEAFF
D: NA
V: TRBV4-1
size: NA
J: TRBJ1-1

DNA: TGTGCCAGCAGCCTGGTTGGGAGCGGGGGGGCAGGTGAGCAGTTCTTC
CDR3: CASSLVGSGGAGEQFF
D: TRBD2
V: TRBV12-3/TRBV12-4
size: once
J: TRBJ2-1

DNA: TGCAGTGCTAGGCAAACAGGGGATGGCTACACCTTC
CDR3: CSARQTGDGYTF
D: TRBD1
V: TRBV20-1
size: NA
J: TRBJ1-2

DNA: TGCGCCAGCAGCTTGGCAGCGGGAGGAGCCTCTTTTCCCTACAATGAGCAGTTCTTC
CDR3: CASSLAAGGASFPYNEQFF
D: TRBD2
V: TRBV5-1
size: NA
J: TRBJ2-1

DNA: TGCAGTGCTAGGGGGGGACTAGCGGGAGTTTCCTACAATGAGCAGTTCTTC
CDR3: CSARGGLAGVSYNEQFF
D: TRBD2
V: TRBV20-1
size: few
J: TRBJ2-1

DNA: TGTGCCAGCAGTTACCGCCGAGCGGGGGTTAGCACAGATACGCAGTATTTT
CDR3: CASSYRRAGVSTDTQYF
D: TRBD2
V: TRBV12-3/TRBV12-4
size: NA
J: TRBJ2-3

DNA: TGTGCCAGCAGTTACGAGGGGAGCTCTGGAAACACCATATATTTT
CDR3: CASSYEGSSGNTIYF
D: NA
V: TRBV6-5
size: few
J: TRBJ1-3

DNA: TGTGCCAGCAGCTTGGGCCAACGGATTCAGTACTTC
CDR3: CASSLGQRIQYF
D: NA
V: TRBV5-8
size: NA
J: TRBJ2-4